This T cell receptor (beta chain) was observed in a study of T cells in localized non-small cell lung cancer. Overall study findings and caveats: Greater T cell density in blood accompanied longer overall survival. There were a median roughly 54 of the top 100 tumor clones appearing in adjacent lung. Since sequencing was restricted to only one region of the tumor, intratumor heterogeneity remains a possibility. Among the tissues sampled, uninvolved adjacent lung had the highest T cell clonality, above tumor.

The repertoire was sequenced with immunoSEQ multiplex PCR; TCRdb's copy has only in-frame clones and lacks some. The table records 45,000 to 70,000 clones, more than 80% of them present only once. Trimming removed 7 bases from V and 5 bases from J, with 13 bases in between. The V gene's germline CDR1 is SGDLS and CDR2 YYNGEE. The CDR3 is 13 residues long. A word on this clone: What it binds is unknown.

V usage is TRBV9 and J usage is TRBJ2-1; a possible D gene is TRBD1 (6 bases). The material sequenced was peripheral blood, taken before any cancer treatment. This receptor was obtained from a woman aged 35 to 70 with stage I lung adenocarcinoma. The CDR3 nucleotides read TGTGCCAGCTCGAACAGGGTCAACAATGAGCAGTTCTTC. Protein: CASSNRVNNEQFF.